In this sample, the clone carrying this T cell receptor beta chain turned up a few times. This record comes from a study of patients and donors after allogeneic stem cell transplantation. MiXCR, applied by TCRdb to the RT-PCR reads, yields one record per CDR3 protein. The table lists hundreds of thousands of distinct CDR3 sequences, 16% of them singletons, with 6% to 8% in the top ten. The CDR3 totals 14 residues. Trimming removed 4 bases at V and 0 bases at J, with 10 bases between. Per germline, CDR1 SGHVS and CDR2 FQNEAQ. This TCR was recovered from a human donor who was either an allogeneic HSCT recipient or a stem cell or donor lymphocyte infusion donor (not recorded which). It is not recorded whose cells these are; they may come from a transplant donor. Sequenced material: blood, either unsorted or a sorted T cell fraction (not recorded which). The chain has TRBV7-8 and TRBJ2-7; D is possibly TRBD2 (6 bases). The CDR3, as DNA: TGTGCCAGCAGCTCAGGGACTCTCTCCTACGAGCAGTACTTC. Protein: CASSSGTLSYEQYF.